The 17 T cell receptor beta chains below all came from one sample that was sequenced in a study of T cell repertoires in cytomegalovirus infection. No antigen is known for these receptors. TCRdb redid the calling of the reads with MiXCR, one entry per CDR3 protein. The data hold some 480,000 distinct CDR3 sequences, with around a third observed a single time. Sequences were derived from cultured PBMCs, sampled from culture after CMV antigen stimulation. Receptor source: a human donor in good health (CMV status not recorded). Some clones in this sample may be carry-over from other donors' samples.

The chain has TRBV7-3 and TRBJ2-1, with 7 bases matching TRBD2. Trimming cost V 1 base and J 8 bases; bases outside gene matches: 2. This CDR3 is built from 13 residues. Germline assignment: CDR1 SGHTA and CDR2 FQGTGA. The CDR3: CASSLMGGDEQFF. The CDR3 region has the DNA TGTGCCAGCAGCTTAATGGGGGGGGATGAGCAGTTCTTC.

This clonotype was observed a handful of times. The CDR3 region is CAISGDREYQPQHF. The CDR3 coding sequence is TGTGCCATCAGTGGGGACAGGGAGTATCAGCCCCAGCATTTT. The chain recombines TRBV10-3 with TRBJ1-5; 9 positions agree with TRBD1. Germline CDR1 and CDR2: ENHRY and SYGVKD. CDR3 size: 14 residues. With 4 bases clipped from V and 5 bases from J, the junction kept 3 bases outside the gene matches.

V and J are TRBV28 and TRBJ1-2, with a weak D call TRBD1 (6 bases). Germline V gives CDR1 MDHEN, CDR2 SYDVKM. Trimming left V 1 base short and J 2 bases short, with 14 bases between. The CDR3 runs to 16 residues. The CDR3 here is CASSLLPGTPNYGYTF. In DNA form, the CDR3 reads TGTGCCAGCAGTTTATTACCCGGGACACCAAACTATGGCTACACCTTC.

This clonotype has only a few counts. The chain carries TRBV11-3 and TRBJ2-2; D is tentatively TRBD1 or TRBD2 (5 bases each). This CDR3 contains 15 residues. CDR1 and CDR2 from the germline V gene are SGHNT and YENEEA. Trimming took off 5 bases at V and 3 bases at J, with 13 bases between the two ends. CDR3 residues: CASSLGEADTGELFF. CDR3 coding DNA: TGTGCCAGCAGCCTGGGGGAAGCGGACACCGGGGAGCTGTTTTTT.

This chain joins TRBV12-3 or TRBV12-4 and TRBJ2-5, with 8 bases fitting TRBD2. The CDR3 covers 14 residues. Losses at the gene ends were 6 bases for V and 5 bases for J; bases not matched to a gene: 8. The CDR3 here is CASRREAGGETQYF. The CDR3 region has the DNA TGTGCCAGCAGGCGGGAGGCCGGTGGGGAGACCCAGTACTTC.

CDR3 nucleotide sequence: TGTGCCAGCAGCTTAGGGTATGGGGCTGAAGCTTTCTTT. Protein sequence: CASSLGYGAEAFF. The rearrangement uses TRBV7-6 and TRBJ1-1; D is uncertain. This CDR3 region has 13 residues. V lost 1 base, J lost 6 bases, and 9 bases lay in between. Germline CDR1 SGHVS, CDR2 FNYEAQ.

CDR3 amino acids: CASRQSLGGYTF. The CDR3 DNA reads as TGTGCCAGCAGGCAGTCTCTAGGGGGCTACACCTTC. The genes are TRBV28 and TRBJ1-2; D is uncertain. Germline CDR1 is MDHEN and CDR2 is SYDVKM. CDR3 length: 12 residues. Trimming left V 6 bases short and J 8 bases short, with 13 bases between.

The sample holds a few counts of this clonotype. This chain joins TRBV12-3 or TRBV12-4 and TRBJ2-5; possible D gene TRBD2, 6 bases. Trimming took off 3 bases at V and 9 bases at J, with 14 bases between the two ends. The CDR3 extends over 13 amino acids. CDR3 sequence: CASSFLGGIAQYF. DNA of the CDR3: TGTGCCAGCAGTTTTTTGGGGGGTATTGCCCAGTACTTC.

This clonotype was counted a few times. The chain is built from TRBV6-2 or TRBV6-3 and TRBJ2-3; possible D gene TRBD2, 5 bases. V was shortened by 6 bases and J by 3 bases, with 19 bases between the two germline ends. This CDR3 contains 16 residues. Germline V gene data show CDR1 as MNHEY and CDR2 as SVGEGT. CDR3 sequence: CASRPIFGDRTDTQYF. CDR3 DNA: TGTGCCAGCAGACCGATATTCGGGGATAGGACAGATACGCAGTATTTT.

V and J are TRBV12-3 or TRBV12-4 and TRBJ2-3, with 7 bases fitting TRBD2. This CDR3 comprises 16 residues. V shed 5 bases and J 2 bases; nucleotides not matched to a gene: 10. The CDR3 DNA reads TGTGCCAGCAGTCATGCGGATAGCGGGTACACAGATACGCAGTATTTT. Translation gives CASSHADSGYTDTQYF.

The chain recombines TRBV2 with TRBJ2-7; no definite D call. The V gene lost 2 bases and the J gene lost 4 bases, with 6 bases spanning the gap. Germline V gives CDR1 SNHLY, CDR2 FYNNEI. The CDR3 extends over 12 amino acids. The CDR3 here is CASSEQVYEQYF. The CDR3, as DNA: TGTGCCAGCAGTGAACAGGTTTACGAGCAGTACTTC.

This sequence joins TRBV28 and TRBJ1-2; TRBD1 might be the D (6 bases). Germline assignment: CDR1 MDHEN and CDR2 SYDVKM. This CDR3 region has 15 residues. The germline V and J ends were trimmed by 5 bases and 1 base, with 14 bases remaining between them. CDR3 DNA: TGTGCCAGCAGTCTCCCAGGGGCAGTTAACTATGGCTACACCTTC. It specifies CASSLPGAVNYGYTF.

The gene calls are TRBV5-5 and TRBJ2-5; D perhaps matches TRBD2 (5 bases). Germline assignment: CDR1 SGHKS and CDR2 YYEKEE (reference sequence). The CDR3 is 15 amino acids. Trimming left V 5 bases short and J 4 bases short, with 18 bases between. The CDR3 DNA is TGTGCCAGCAGTCCCGGGAACACGCATGGAGAGACCCAGTACTTC. Encoded protein: CASSPGNTHGETQYF.

This clonotype was seen a few times. The gene calls are TRBV20-1 and TRBJ2-2, with D hard to call. Germline-derived CDR1 and CDR2 are DFQATT and SNEGSKA (reference sequence). This CDR3 is built from 13 residues. V was pared by 1 base and J by 4 bases, with 7 bases between. The CDR3 coding sequence is TGCAGTGCTAGAGTTGGGGTCACCGGGGAGCTGTTTTTT. Amino acids: CSARVGVTGELFF.

The genes are TRBV12-3 or TRBV12-4 and TRBJ2-1; D could derive from TRBD1 or TRBD2 (5 bases each). V was pared by 6 bases and J by 9 bases, with 18 bases between. This CDR3 spans 14 amino acids. The CDR3 reads CASRPGTGTFEQFF. CDR3 DNA sequence: TGTGCCAGCAGACCCGGGACGGGGACCTTTGAGCAGTTCTTC.

This clonotype was counted ten times or more. The chain has TRBV7-2 and TRBJ2-1; 7 bases fit TRBD2. V dropped 1 base and J dropped 4; count of bases not matched to a gene: 4. The CDR3 runs 15 residues. Germline V CDR1 and CDR2: SGHTA, FQGNSA. CDR3 in DNA: TGTGCCAGCAGCTTAGGGCTAGCGGCATACAATGAGCAGTTCTTC. Its translation: CASSLGLAAYNEQFF.

V and J are TRBV7-2 and TRBJ1-2; perhaps TRBD1 as D (6 bases). Trimming pared 3 bases from V and 5 bases from J, leaving 13 bases between. CDR1 SGHTA and CDR2 FQGNSA come from the germline V gene. The CDR3 runs 14 residues. CDR3 sequence reads: CASSLAGDTYGYTF. CDR3 DNA sequence: TGTGCCAGCAGCTTGGCAGGGGATACGTATGGCTACACCTTC.